This T cell receptor (beta chain) came from a study of shared clonotypes between healthy human individuals. The protocol was immunoSEQ multiplex PCR, while the TCRdb copy is restricted to in-frame clones and leaves out a portion. The top ten hold 9.5% to 15% of the sample, which has 530,000 or so clones, about three quarters seen once. The receptor was derived from a woman aged 40 to 50 in good health. Some clones in this sample may be carry-over from other donors' samples. The source material was PBMCs.

CDR3 sequence reads: CASSRDDATGGYTF. The CDR3 DNA sequence: TGCGCCAGCAGTCGGGACGACGCAACGGGAGGCTACACCTTC. The genes are TRBV5-1 and TRBJ1-2; TRBD1 might be the D (5 bases). The CDR3 has 14 amino acids. Germline assignment: CDR1 SGHRS and CDR2 YFSETQ. Trimming cost V 5 bases and J 8 bases, with 19 bases left between them.